Presented here are 32 T cell receptor beta chains from one specimen sequenced in a study of blood T cell repertoires in COVID-19. Sequenced by immunoSEQ multiplex PCR; TCRdb stores in-frame clones only, minus some. The sample records about 87,000 clones, around nine tenths being singletons. Source material: peripheral blood. These receptors were collected from a middle-aged man with acute or convalescent COVID-19.

The genes are TRBV12-3 or TRBV12-4 and TRBJ2-7, with a possible D match to TRBD1 (5 bases). Trimming removed 5 bases at V and 5 bases at J, with 13 bases between. The CDR3 has 13 residues. The CDR3 sequence: CASSSSQGDEQYF. DNA of the CDR3: TGTGCCAGCAGTAGCAGTCAGGGCGACGAGCAGTACTTC.

V gene TRBV18 combines with J gene TRBJ1-4; D unresolved. Germline V gene lookup returns CDR1 KGHSH and CDR2 LQKENI. The CDR3 runs 15 residues. Trimming left V 2 bases short and J 8 bases short, with 15 bases between. Here the CDR3 reads CASSPFPLGGEKLFF. The CDR3 bases are TGTGCCAGCTCACCATTCCCTCTGGGAGGGGAAAAACTGTTTTTT.

The chain couples TRBV6-6 to TRBJ2-5, with D possibly matching TRBD1 (6 bases). The CDR3 runs to 16 residues. With 0 bases removed from V and 5 bases from J, the gap between germline ends came to 16 bases. Germline CDR1 is MNHNY and CDR2 is SVGAGI (reference sequence). CDR3 residues: CASSYSPGPRGETQYF. Written as DNA, the CDR3 is TGTGCCAGCAGTTACTCTCCGGGACCTAGGGGGGAGACCCAGTACTTC.

The V gene is TRBV5-6, the J gene TRBJ2-6, with TRBD1 matching 8 bases. Looked up from germline, CDR1 is SGHDT and CDR2 is YYEEEE. After removal of 0 bases from V and 2 bases from J, the junction contained 7 bases not matched to a gene. The CDR3 consists of 18 residues. The DNA for the CDR3 is TGTGCCAGCAGCTTGGATGACAGGGGACCTACTGGGGCCAACGTCCTGACTTTC. Its protein product is CASSLDDRGPTGANVLTF.

CDR3: CASSGTDQPQHF. The CDR3 DNA reads TGTGCCAGCAGCGGGACAGATCAGCCCCAGCATTTT. V gene TRBV3-1 (or the pseudogene TRBV3-2) combines with J gene TRBJ1-5; 7 bases agree with TRBD1. The CDR3 is made up of 12 amino acids. V dropped 5 bases and J dropped 5; count of bases not matched to a gene: 0. Per germline, CDR1 LGHDT and CDR2 YNNKEL (reference sequence).

V usage is TRBV6-5 and J usage is TRBJ1-5; TRBD1 aligns across 8 bases. The CDR3 is 14 amino acids. V lost 7 bases and J lost 4; bases outside the gene matches: 6. From germline, CDR1 is MNHEY and CDR2 SVGAGI. CDR3 region: CASNHRGNNQPQHF. CDR3 nucleotides: TGTGCCAGCAACCACAGGGGGAATAATCAGCCCCAGCATTTT.

The chain employs TRBV6-1 and TRBJ1-5; D not certain. CDR1 MNHNS and CDR2 SASEGT come from the germline V gene. The germline V and J ends were trimmed by 1 base and 5 bases, with 15 bases remaining between them. The CDR3 covers 16 residues. The CDR3 reads CASSEGSSYFYQPQHF. In DNA, the CDR3 is TGTGCCAGCAGTGAAGGATCGTCGTACTTCTATCAGCCCCAGCATTTT.

This clone was found a few times. V and J are TRBV27 and TRBJ1-5; D is possibly TRBD1 (6 bases). V dropped 2 bases and J dropped 4 bases, with 12 bases sitting between them. The CDR3 spans 15 residues. CDR1 and CDR2 (germline): MNHEY, SMNVEV (reference sequence). CDR3 DNA sequence: TGTGCCAGCAGTTTAATGAGTGACAGGAATCAGCCCCAGCATTTT. Amino acid sequence: CASSLMSDRNQPQHF.

This chain links TRBV5-1 with TRBJ2-7; 15 bases line up with TRBD2. V lost 3 bases and J lost 4; bases outside the gene matches: 8. The CDR3 extends over 17 amino acids. CDR1 SGHRS and CDR2 YFSETQ come from the germline V gene. CDR3 sequence (DNA): TGCGCCAGCAGCTGGGGACTAGCGGGGGGCTCGGGGTACGAGCAGTACTTC. This encodes CASSWGLAGGSGYEQYF.

The genes are TRBV6-5 and TRBJ2-7; D is perhaps TRBD2 (6 bases). Germline loops: CDR1 MNHEY, CDR2 SVGAGI. The CDR3 is made up of 14 amino acids. Trimming left V 6 bases short and J 3 bases short, with 15 bases between. The CDR3 DNA reads as TGTGCCAGCAGGCCTCCGGGACTTAACTACGAGCAGTACTTC. Its translation: CASRPPGLNYEQYF.

The chain joins TRBV19 to TRBJ1-4, with D tentatively TRBD1 (5 bases). The CDR3 consists of 14 residues. Germline CDR1 and CDR2: LNHDA and SQIVND (reference sequence). V was clipped by 8 bases and J by 0 bases, with 10 bases between them. The CDR3 reads CASGETATNEKLFF. In nucleotides, the CDR3 is TGTGCCAGTGGTGAGACAGCAACTAATGAAAAACTGTTTTTT.

The chain uses TRBV5-1 and TRBJ2-7; TRBD2 matches at 9 bases. This CDR3 comprises 16 residues. Germline CDR1 is SGHRS and CDR2 is YFSETQ. After removal of 0 bases from V and 3 bases from J, the junction contained 7 bases not matched to a gene. The CDR3 sequence: CASSLGLAGTYYEQYF. The CDR3 region has the DNA TGCGCCAGCAGCTTGGGTCTAGCGGGAACCTACTACGAGCAGTACTTC.

This chain links TRBV7-2 with TRBJ1-3; D ambiguous. CDR3 length equals 15 residues. With 3 bases removed from V and 2 bases from J, the gap between germline ends came to 11 bases. Germline-derived CDR1 and CDR2 are SGHTA and FQGNSA. The CDR3 sequence: CASSFGILTGNTIYF. The CDR3 nucleotides read TGTGCCAGCAGCTTCGGTATATTAACTGGAAACACCATATATTTT.

J is TRBJ2-7 and V is TRBV5-4, with 11 bases that match TRBD2. CDR3 length equals 14 residues. Trimming cost V 7 bases and J 2 bases; bases outside gene matches: 5. CDR1 SGHNT and CDR2 YYREEE come from the germline V gene (reference sequence). This CDR3 reads CASANSGGAYEQYF. The CDR3 bases are TGTGCCAGCGCAAATAGCGGGGGGGCCTACGAGCAGTACTTC. The full variable domain, rest sourced from reference TRBV5-4 and TRBJ2-7, is ETGVTQSPTHLIKTRGQQVTLRCSSQSGHNTVSWYQQALGQGPQFIFQYYREEENGRGNFPPRFSGLQFPNYSSELNVNALELDDSALYLCASANSGGAYEQYFGPGTRLTVT.

The chain combines TRBV19 with TRBJ1-5; TRBD1 aligns across 7 bases. This CDR3 is 15 amino acids long. V shed 10 bases and J 3 bases; nucleotides not matched to a gene: 12. Germline CDR1 LNHDA, CDR2 SQIVND (reference sequence). CDR3 sequence reads: CATSTVGQNNQPQHF. DNA for the CDR3: TGTGCCACCTCAACCGTGGGACAGAACAATCAGCCCCAGCATTTT.

This chain links TRBV5-6 with TRBJ1-1; TRBD1 matches at 9 bases. This CDR3 is built from 15 residues. J gave up 5 bases and V 3 bases, and 8 bases lay outside the gene matches. Germline CDR1 is SGHDT and CDR2 is YYEEEE. The CDR3: CASSSQGQGNTEAFF. The CDR3 DNA follows: TGTGCCAGCAGCTCCCAGGGACAGGGAAATACTGAAGCTTTCTTT.

The rearrangement links TRBV30 to TRBJ1-2; the match to TRBD1 covers 9 bases. This CDR3 comprises 12 residues. V gave up 5 bases and J gave up 5 bases; unmatched junction bases: 3. Germline V lookup: CDR1 GTSNPN, CDR2 SVGIG (reference sequence). The DNA of the CDR3 is TGTGCCTGGGGGGGACAGGGATATGGCTACACCTTC. Encoded protein: CAWGGQGYGYTF.

The gene calls are TRBV19 and TRBJ2-7; weak D call: TRBD1 (6 bases). This CDR3 is 14 amino acids long. The ends were cut back, 6 bases at V and 6 bases at J, with 18 bases in the middle. Germline V gives CDR1 LNHDA, CDR2 SQIVND (reference sequence). The CDR3 loop is CASRQGPRIGEQYF. Written as DNA, the CDR3 is TGTGCCAGTAGACAGGGTCCAAGGATTGGCGAGCAGTACTTC.

The chain couples TRBV7-2 to TRBJ1-5; D unresolved. V was pared by 1 base and J by 7 bases, with 8 bases between. Per the germline V gene, CDR1 is SGHTA and CDR2 is FQGNSA. This CDR3 has 13 residues. CDR3 in DNA: TGTGCCAGCAGCTTAGGGAGGTACCAGCCCCAGCATTTT. It translates to CASSLGRYQPQHF.

The gene calls are TRBV12-5 and TRBJ2-1; weak D call: TRBD2 (6 bases). Trimming removed 0 bases at V and 8 bases at J, with 17 bases between. CDR3 length: 16 amino acids. Germline loops: CDR1 LGHNT, CDR2 FRNRAP. CDR3 coding DNA: TGTGCTAGTGGTTTGGTACGTGCGGGGTCGCCCGATGAGCAGTTCTTC. It translates to CASGLVRAGSPDEQFF.

This clone occurred once. The gene calls are TRBV7-3 and TRBJ2-7; 7 positions agree with TRBD1. V shed 7 bases, J shed 4 bases, and the junction held 10 bases outside the gene matches. Germline CDR1 reads SGHTA; CDR2 reads FQGTGA. There are 14 residues in the CDR3. The CDR3, as DNA: TGTGCCAGCATCACTAAGGGACAGCAATACGAGCAGTACTTC. Amino acid sequence: CASITKGQQYEQYF.

This clone was observed a handful of times. The chain joins TRBV7-2 to TRBJ2-7; D perhaps matches TRBD1 (5 bases). The CDR3 totals 14 residues. V shed 2 bases and J shed 5 bases, with 13 bases lying between them. Germline V gene sequence: CDR1 SGHTA, CDR2 FQGNSA. Here the CDR3 DNA reads TGTGCCAGCAGCTTATTCAACAGGCGGCACGAGCAGTACTTC. As protein: CASSLFNRRHEQYF.

The gene calls are TRBV20-1 and TRBJ2-3; D unresolved. Trimming shortened V by 3 bases and J by 6 bases, and 25 bases separated the two germline ends. The germline CDR1 and CDR2 sequences are DFQATT and SNEGSKA (reference sequence). This CDR3 comprises 17 residues. As DNA, the CDR3 is TGCAGTGCTAGTCCGACGACCCACTTAGCTATCACGGATACGCAGTATTTT. Amino acids: CSASPTTHLAITDTQYF.

The DNA of the CDR3 is TGTGCCAGCAGCTTAGGGTACGGGACAGGGTTCCAAGGCACTGAAGCTTTCTTT. Its translation: CASSLGYGTGFQGTEAFF. The chain employs TRBV11-2 and TRBJ1-1, with 9 bases that match TRBD1. Losses at the gene ends were 1 base for V and 4 bases for J; bases not matched to a gene: 13. The germline V gene encodes CDR1 SGHAT and CDR2 FQNNGV. The CDR3 length is 18 residues.

This rearrangement joins TRBV9 to TRBJ2-1; the match to TRBD2 covers 7 bases. This CDR3 is built from 16 residues. Germline-derived CDR1 and CDR2 are SGDLS and YYNGEE. The ends lost 2 bases at V and 3 bases at J; junction bases unmatched: 8. In DNA form, the CDR3 reads TGTGCCAGCAGCGTGGCTCTAGCGGAAGGCTACAATGAGCAGTTCTTC. Protein product: CASSVALAEGYNEQFF. Full variable domain (rest looked up from reference TRBV9 and TRBJ2-1): DSGVTQTPKHLITATGQRVTLRCSPRSGDLSVYWYQQSLDQGLQFLIQYYNGEERAKGNILERFSAQQFPDLHSELNLSSLELGDSALYFCASSVALAEGYNEQFFGPGTRLTVL.

This rearrangement joins TRBV12-2 to TRBJ2-3; the table's D gene call, TRBD1, was not cross checked with the DNA. TRBV12-2 is noted as a pseudogene. The CDR3 sequence is 18 residues long. DNA for the CDR3: TGTGCAAGTCGCTTAGACAAAACCGGGGCAGGGGGCACAGATACGCAGTATTTT. It is translated as CASRLDKTGAGGTDTQYF.

This clone was counted once. The chain is built from TRBV7-9 and TRBJ2-1; TRBD2 agrees at 10 bases. Germline V gives CDR1 SEHNR, CDR2 FQNEAQ (reference sequence). V shed 10 bases, J shed 7 bases, and the junction held 10 bases outside the gene matches. CDR3 length equals 14 residues. The CDR3 region has the DNA TGTGCCACTGGGGCAGCGGGAGGGCTTAATGAGCAGTTCTTC. Its protein is CATGAAGGLNEQFF.

The J gene is TRBJ2-7, the V gene TRBV27; D not resolved. V dropped 5 bases and J dropped 5 bases, with 10 bases sitting between them. This CDR3 is built from 12 residues. Germline CDR1 is MNHEY and CDR2 is SMNVEV (reference sequence). The CDR3 DNA is TGTGCCAGCAGTCCGAAGCCCCACGAGCAGTACTTC. As protein: CASSPKPHEQYF.

The chain couples TRBV30 to TRBJ2-7; 9 bases fit TRBD1. The CDR3 sequence is 15 residues long. The germline V gene encodes CDR1 GTSNPN and CDR2 SVGIG (reference sequence). The V and J ends lost 3 bases and 4 bases, in that order; junction bases with no gene match: 10. In DNA form, the CDR3 reads TGTGCCTGGAGCCTCGGTGGACAGGGGATGTACGAGCAGTACTTC. It yields the protein CAWSLGGQGMYEQYF.

The rearrangement uses TRBV27 and TRBJ1-3, with a weak D call TRBD1 (5 bases). This CDR3 has 14 amino acids. Germline values: CDR1 MNHEY, CDR2 SMNVEV (reference sequence). The ends were cut back, 6 bases at V and 4 bases at J, with 13 bases in the middle. Here the CDR3 reads CASRPGTGGNTIYF. The CDR3 region has the DNA TGTGCCAGCAGACCCGGGACTGGAGGAAACACCATATATTTT.

J is TRBJ2-1 and V is TRBV3-1 (or the pseudogene TRBV3-2); TRBD2 matches 8 bases. Germline-derived CDR1 and CDR2 are LGHDT and YNNKEL (reference sequence). The CDR3 consists of 16 residues. The ends lost 4 bases at V and 5 bases at J; junction bases unmatched: 10. CDR3 protein: CASSPIGGGYDNEQFF. CDR3 bases: TGTGCCAGCAGCCCCATTGGCGGGGGGTACGACAATGAGCAGTTCTTC.

The chain has TRBV5-1 and TRBJ1-2, with D unclear. Trimming stripped 0 bases from V and 3 bases from J, with 6 bases between. The V gene's germline CDR1 is SGHRS and CDR2 YFSETQ. The CDR3 spans 13 residues. The CDR3 bases are TGCGCCAGCAGCTTGGACAGATACTATGGCTACACCTTC. Translated: CASSLDRYYGYTF.